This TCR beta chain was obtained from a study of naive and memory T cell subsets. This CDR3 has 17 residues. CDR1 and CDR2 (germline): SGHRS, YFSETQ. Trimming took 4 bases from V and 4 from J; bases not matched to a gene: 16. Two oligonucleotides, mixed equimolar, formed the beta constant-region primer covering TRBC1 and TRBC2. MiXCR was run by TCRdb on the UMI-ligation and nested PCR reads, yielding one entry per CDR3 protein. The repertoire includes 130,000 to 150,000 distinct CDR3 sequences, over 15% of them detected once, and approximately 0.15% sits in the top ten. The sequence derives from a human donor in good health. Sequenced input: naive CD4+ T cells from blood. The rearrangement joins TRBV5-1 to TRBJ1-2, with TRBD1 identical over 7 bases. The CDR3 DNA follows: TGCGCCAGCAGCACCAGACGTAAGGGACAGAACATCTATGGCTACACCTTC. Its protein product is CASSTRRKGQNIYGYTF.